This T cell receptor (beta chain) was found in a study of siplizumab effects on memory and regulatory T cells (dated 2019 in TCRdb). General notes on the study: The effect of the anti-CD2 antibody siplizumab on alloreactive T-cell subsets was examined in allogeneic mixed lymphocyte reactions constructed from human PBMCs. Overall study results and their limits: Unstimulated naive T cells appeared to be more diverse than memory T cells, and naive cells seemed to make a substantial contribution to the alloresponse. In reactions with siplizumab, an average of approximately 69% of mappable alloreactive CD4+ clones were Treg-derived, compared with around 28% in control reactions. No functional confirmation was obtained for the suppressive function of proliferating Tregs from siplizumab cultures. Because sequences below about 10^-5 frequency were poorly captured, only a minor fraction of alloreactive clones could be mapped to unstimulated subsets. A naive or memory phenotype could not be assigned to roughly 75-97% of proliferating CD4+ or CD8+ clones. Siplizumab significantly lowered the cumulative frequency of alloreactive sequences that could be traced to unstimulated CD4+ memory T cells.

The CDR3 covers 13 residues, taking in both the cysteine and the phenylalanine. Left in the record is the CDR3 DNA by itself, 39 bases read in frame from the first base. Cut back by 1 base and 5 bases, the V and J ends lie 9 bases apart. The germline V gene yields SGHVS for CDR1 and FNYEAQ for CDR2. In this sample, this clone turned up a few times. Its antigen remains undetermined. Base qualities were left out, and no much larger clone turns up one base away. Library prep was done by the immunoSEQ multiplex PCR assay. The deep sequencing platform assayed 90,000 to 100,000 TCR templates per sample. Genomic DNA extracted from sorted T cells was used for TCRbeta CDR3 sequencing. Under the source paper's analysis protocol: Clonal analysis of TCRbeta CDR3 data was done in the R programming language. Comparing unstimulated samples against CFSE-low samples taken after the reaction was how alloreactive CD4+ and CD8+ clones were defined. By matching sequences to the repertoires of sorted unstimulated Treg and non-Treg cells, each alloreactive CD4+ clone was assigned a regulatory or non-regulatory origin. TCRdb limited this immuneACCESS table to in-frame rearrangements with V and J called. A share of clones is missing; checked studies link under half to unresolved V genes, and the rest is unexplained. V, J and clone size reflect that table, while D and trimming were determined from the DNA. This sample comprises around 45,000 clones, roughly 84% of them detected only once. Of the sample, roughly 0.3% is held by the ten largest clones.

In a few donor pairs, further sequencing was done on unstimulated CD8+ naive, CD4+ memory, CD8+ TEMRA, CD4+ naive and CD8+ effector memory subsets. Sorted unstimulated T cells and proliferating T cells recovered from mixed lymphocyte reactions underwent TCRbeta CDR3 sequencing. Fresh whole blood from over 8 HLA-typed healthy donors was used to isolate PBMCs. The chain was built from TRBV7-6 and TRBJ2-7, with the identity of the D gene unclear. The TCR originated in a human donor in good health. Sequenced sample: naive CD8+ T cells sorted from blood. The cell subset or site label, read with the paper, signifies: unstimulated naive T cells. The sequenced DNA is TGTGCCAGCAGCTTAGGGGAATCCCACGAGCAGTACTTC. It is translated as CASSLGESHEQYF.